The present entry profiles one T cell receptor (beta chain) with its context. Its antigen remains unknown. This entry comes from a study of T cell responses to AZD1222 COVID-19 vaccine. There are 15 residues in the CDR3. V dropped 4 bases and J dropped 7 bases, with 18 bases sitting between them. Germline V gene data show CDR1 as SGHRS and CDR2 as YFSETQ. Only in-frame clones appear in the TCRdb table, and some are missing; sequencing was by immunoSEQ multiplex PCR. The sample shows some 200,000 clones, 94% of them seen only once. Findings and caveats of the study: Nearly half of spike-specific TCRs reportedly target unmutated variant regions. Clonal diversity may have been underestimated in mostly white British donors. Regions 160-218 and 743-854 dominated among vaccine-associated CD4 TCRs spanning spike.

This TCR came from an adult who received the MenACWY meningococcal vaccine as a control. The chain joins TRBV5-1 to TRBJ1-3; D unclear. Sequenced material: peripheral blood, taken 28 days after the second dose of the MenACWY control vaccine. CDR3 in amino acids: CASSPWTALGNTIYF. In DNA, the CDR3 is TGCGCCAGCAGCCCTTGGACGGCGCTGGGTAACACCATATATTTT. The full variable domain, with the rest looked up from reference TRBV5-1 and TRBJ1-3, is KAGVTQTPRYLIKTRGQQVTLSCSPISGHRSVSWYQQTPGQGLQFLFEYFSETQRNKGNFPGRFSGRQFSNSRSEMNVSTLELGDSALYLCASSPWTALGNTIYFGEGSWLTVV.